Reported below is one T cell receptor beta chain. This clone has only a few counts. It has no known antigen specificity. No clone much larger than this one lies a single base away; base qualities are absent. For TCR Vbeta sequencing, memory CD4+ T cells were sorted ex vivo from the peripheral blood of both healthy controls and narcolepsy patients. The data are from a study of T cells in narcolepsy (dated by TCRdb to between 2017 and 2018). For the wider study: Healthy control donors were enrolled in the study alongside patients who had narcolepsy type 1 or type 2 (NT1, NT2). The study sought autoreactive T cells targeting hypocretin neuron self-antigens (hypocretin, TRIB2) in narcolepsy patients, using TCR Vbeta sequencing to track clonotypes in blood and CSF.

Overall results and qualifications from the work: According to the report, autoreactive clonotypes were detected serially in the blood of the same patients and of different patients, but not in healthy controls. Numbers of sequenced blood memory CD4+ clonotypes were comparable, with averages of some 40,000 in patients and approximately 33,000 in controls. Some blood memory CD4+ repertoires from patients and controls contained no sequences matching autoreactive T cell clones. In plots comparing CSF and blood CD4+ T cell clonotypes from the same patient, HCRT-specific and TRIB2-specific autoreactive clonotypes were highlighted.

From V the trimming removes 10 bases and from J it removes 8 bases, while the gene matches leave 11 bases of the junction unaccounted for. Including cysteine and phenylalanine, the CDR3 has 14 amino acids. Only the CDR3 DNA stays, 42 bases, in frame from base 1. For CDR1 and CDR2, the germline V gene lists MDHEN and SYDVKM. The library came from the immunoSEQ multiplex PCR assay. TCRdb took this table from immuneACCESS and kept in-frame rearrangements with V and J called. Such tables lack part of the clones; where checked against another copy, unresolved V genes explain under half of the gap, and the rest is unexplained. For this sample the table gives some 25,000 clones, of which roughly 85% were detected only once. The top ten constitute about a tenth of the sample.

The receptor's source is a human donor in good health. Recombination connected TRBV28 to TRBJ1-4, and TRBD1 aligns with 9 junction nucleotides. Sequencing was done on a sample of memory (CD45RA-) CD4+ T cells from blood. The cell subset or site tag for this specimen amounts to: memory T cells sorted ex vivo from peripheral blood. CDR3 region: CAIHAGTGNEKLFF. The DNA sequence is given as TGTGCCATACACGCCGGGACAGGGAACGAAAAACTGTTTTTT. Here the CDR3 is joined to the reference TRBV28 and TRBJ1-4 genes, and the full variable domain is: DVKVTQSSRYLVKRTGEKVFLECVQDMDHENMFWYRQDPGLGLRLIYFSYDVKMKEKGDIPEGYSVSREKKERFSLILESASTNQTSMYLCAIHAGTGNEKLFFGSGTQLSVL.